These T cell receptor beta chains were read from a single sample in a study of T-cell memory formation after mild COVID-19. One entry per CDR3 protein results from TCRdb running MiXCR on the 5' RACE reads. The data contain 280,000 or so distinct CDR3 sequences, approximately 7.6% of them seen just once; the ten biggest clones take up 20% to 25%. Specimen: PBMCs or a T cell subset sorted from them (not recorded which). Receptors originate from a young man who had mild COVID-19 (a few samples of this study predate the infection). Cell type and time point are not known. Each CDR3 is given with its conserved first and last residue.

>TRBJ2-5|TRBV13
CASSPGHGGETQYF
>TRBJ2-5|TRBV5-4
CASSLNRDRVFF
>TRBJ2-2|TRBV7-6
CASSSSRGNTGELFF
>TRBJ2-7|TRBV23-1
CASSQPGYGYEQYF
>TRBJ2-3|TRBV4-2
CASSPPGAGGDTQYF
>TRBJ2-3|TRBV28
CASSLTSGQDTQYF
>TRBJ1-1|TRBV27
CASSATVNTEAFF
>TRBJ1-6|TRBV28
CASSPHDRNSPLHF
>TRBJ1-1|TRBV5-1
CASSILPRKLGTEAFF
>TRBJ2-5|TRBV15
CATSRDLSDPKETQYF
>TRBJ2-1|TRBV7-7
CASSLAGNTEQFF
>TRBJ2-1|TRBV5-1
CASSLWYRPYNEQFF
>TRBJ1-1|TRBV6-5
CASSSGIGGTEAFF
>TRBJ2-2|TRBV7-9
CASSFERVHTGELFF
>TRBJ1-1|TRBV6-5
CASSYEGMRTEAFF
>TRBJ2-1|TRBV7-9
CASSVPSGGRHNEQFF
>TRBJ2-3|TRBV10-3
CAISVGTDTQYF
>TRBJ2-3|TRBV6-5
CASSYSLATDTQYF
>TRBJ1-1|TRBV4-3
CASSHFRTGTAEAFF
>TRBJ2-3|TRBV24-1
CATSARQGRDTQYF
>TRBJ2-5|TRBV5-1
CASSSGHPGTQYF
>TRBJ2-1|TRBV7-9
CASSNYNEQFF
>TRBJ2-6|TRBV3-1
CASSQGGANVLTF
>TRBJ2-3|TRBV5-1
CASSLGSSSTDTQYF
>TRBJ2-3|TRBV12-3/TRBV12-4
CASSPNTGSGTQYF
>TRBJ2-4|TRBV20-1
CSARAQVAKNIQYF
>TRBJ2-6|TRBV29-1
CSVWVTGRTFGANVLTF
>TRBJ1-1|TRBV5-1
CASSFGTGDTEAFF